This T cell receptor beta chain appears in the sequencing data of a study of T cells expressing NK-cell markers. Study context: Sequencing of TCR beta repertoires drew on sorted CD3+CD56+NKG2C+, CD3+CD56+NKG2C- and CD3+CD56-NKG2C+ T cells.

With the 5' RACE reads reprocessed, TCRdb shows one record per CDR3 protein and no DNA. The sample totals about 370,000 distinct CDR3 sequences. There are 15 residues in the CDR3. The material sequenced was blood T cells: a sorted CD56 or NKG2C T cell subset, CD4+ or CD8+ T cells, or bulk PBMC T cells (not recorded which). This chain joins TRBV12-3 or TRBV12-4 and TRBJ2-5. The TCR was taken from a woman aged 50 to 60 in good health. CDR3 protein: CASSLGSWWQETQYF.